This T cell receptor (beta chain) originates from a study of shared clonotypes between healthy human individuals. Study-wide points: It was the non-shared clonotypes that had lower generation probabilities than clonotypes shared by all four donors.

Sequencing was performed with immunoSEQ multiplex PCR; in TCRdb, only in-frame clones are kept and a portion is missing. This sample carries millions of clones, roughly 95% of them seen once, and the ten largest clones take 0.13%. Remarks on this clone: Its antigen is still unknown.

The CDR3 runs 15 residues. V was clipped by 6 bases and J by 1 base, with 12 bases between them. Germline V gives CDR1 SNHLY, CDR2 FYNNEI. The chain combines TRBV2 with TRBJ1-4; TRBD1 might be the D (5 bases). This TCR was recovered from a man younger than 35 in good health. The sample was naive CD4+ T cells sorted from blood. Subset here: CD45RA+ positively selected. CDR3 loop: CASSPRVGTNEKLFF. Here the CDR3 DNA reads TGTGCCAGCAGCCCCAGGGTGGGAACTAATGAAAAACTGTTTTTT.